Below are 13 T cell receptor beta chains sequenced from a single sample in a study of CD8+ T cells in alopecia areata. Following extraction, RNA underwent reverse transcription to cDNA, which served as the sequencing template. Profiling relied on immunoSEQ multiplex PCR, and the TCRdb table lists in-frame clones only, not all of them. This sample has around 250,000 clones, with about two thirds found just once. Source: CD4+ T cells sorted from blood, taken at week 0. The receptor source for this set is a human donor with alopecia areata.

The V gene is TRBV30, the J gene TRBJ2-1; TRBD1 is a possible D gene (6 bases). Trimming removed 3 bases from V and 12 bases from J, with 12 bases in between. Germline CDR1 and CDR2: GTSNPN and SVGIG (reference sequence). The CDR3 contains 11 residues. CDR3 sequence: CAWRRGIAQFF. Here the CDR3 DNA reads TGTGCCTGGAGAAGGGGGATCGCGCAGTTCTTC.

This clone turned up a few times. This CDR3 reads CAISEGQGGNQPQHF. CDR3 in DNA: TGTGCCATCAGTGAAGGACAGGGGGGGAATCAGCCCCAGCATTTT. This chain links TRBV10-3 with TRBJ1-5, with TRBD1 identical over 10 bases. V was pared by 3 bases and J by 4 bases, with 3 bases of the junction left unmatched. Per the germline V gene, CDR1 is ENHRY and CDR2 is SYGVKD. The CDR3 runs to 15 residues.

In DNA form, the CDR3 reads TGCGCCAGCAGCTTGGGACAGGGCGGTGGCTATGGCTACACCTTC. It is translated as CASSLGQGGGYGYTF. This chain connects TRBV5-1 to TRBJ1-2; TRBD1 matches 7 bases. V was pared by 0 bases and J by 4 bases, with 6 bases of the junction left unmatched. The germline CDR1 and CDR2 sequences are SGHRS and YFSETQ. The length of the CDR3 is 15 residues. Supplemented by reference TRBV5-1 and TRBJ1-2, the full variable domain reads KAGVTQTPRYLIKTRGQQVTLSCSPISGHRSVSWYQQTPGQGLQFLFEYFSETQRNKGNFPGRFSGRQFSNSRSEMNVSTLELGDSALYLCASSLGQGGGYGYTFGSGTRLTVV.

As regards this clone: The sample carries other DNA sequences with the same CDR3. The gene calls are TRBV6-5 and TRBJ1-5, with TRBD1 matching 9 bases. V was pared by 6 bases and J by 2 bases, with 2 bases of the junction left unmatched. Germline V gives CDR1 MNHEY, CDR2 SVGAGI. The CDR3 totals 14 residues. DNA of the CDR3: TGTGCCAGCAGCCGGACAGGGGGCAATCAGCCCCAGCATTTT. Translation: CASSRTGGNQPQHF.

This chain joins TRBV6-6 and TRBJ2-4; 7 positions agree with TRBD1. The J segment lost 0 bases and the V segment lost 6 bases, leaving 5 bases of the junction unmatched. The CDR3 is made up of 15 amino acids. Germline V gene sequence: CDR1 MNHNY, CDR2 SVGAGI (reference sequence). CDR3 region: CASSTGQLAKNIQYF. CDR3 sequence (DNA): TGTGCCAGCAGCACGGGACAGCTAGCCAAAAACATTCAGTACTTC.

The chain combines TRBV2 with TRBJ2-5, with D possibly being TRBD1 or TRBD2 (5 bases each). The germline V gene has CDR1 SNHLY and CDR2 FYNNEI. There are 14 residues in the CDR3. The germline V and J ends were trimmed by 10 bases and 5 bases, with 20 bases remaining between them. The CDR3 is CAILRDGARETQYF. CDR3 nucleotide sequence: TGTGCCATACTAAGGGACGGGGCGAGGGAGACCCAGTACTTC.

The CDR3 sequence: CASSQRFSTDTQYF. As DNA, the CDR3 is TGTGCCAGCAGCCAACGCTTTTCCACAGATACGCAGTATTTT. The chain carries TRBV14 and TRBJ2-3; no clear D gene. V was trimmed by 2 bases and J by 2 bases, leaving 8 bases between them. The CDR3 has 14 residues. The germline CDR1 and CDR2 sequences are SGHDN and FVKESK.

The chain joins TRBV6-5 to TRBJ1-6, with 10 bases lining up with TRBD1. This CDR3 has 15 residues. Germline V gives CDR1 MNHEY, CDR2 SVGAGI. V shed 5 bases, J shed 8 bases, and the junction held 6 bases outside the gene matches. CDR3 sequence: CASSPRTGGHSPLHF. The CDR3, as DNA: TGTGCCAGCAGTCCCCGGACAGGGGGACATTCACCCCTCCACTTT.

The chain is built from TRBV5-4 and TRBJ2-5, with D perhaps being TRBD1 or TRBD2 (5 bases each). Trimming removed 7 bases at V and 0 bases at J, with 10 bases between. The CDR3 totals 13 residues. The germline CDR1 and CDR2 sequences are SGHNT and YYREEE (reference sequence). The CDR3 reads CASHRGNQETQYF. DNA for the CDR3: TGTGCCAGCCATCGGGGCAACCAAGAGACCCAGTACTTC.

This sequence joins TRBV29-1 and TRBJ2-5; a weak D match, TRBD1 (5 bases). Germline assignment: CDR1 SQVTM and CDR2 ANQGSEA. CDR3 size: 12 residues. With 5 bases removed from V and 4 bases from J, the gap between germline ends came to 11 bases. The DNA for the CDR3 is TGCAGCGTTAGTTCAGGGTCAGAGACCCAGTACTTC. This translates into CSVSSGSETQYF.

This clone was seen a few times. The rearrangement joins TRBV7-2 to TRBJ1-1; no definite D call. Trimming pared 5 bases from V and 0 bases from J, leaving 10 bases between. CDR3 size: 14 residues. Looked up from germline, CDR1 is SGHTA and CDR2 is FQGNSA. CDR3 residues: CASSPRAMNTEAFF. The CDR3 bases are TGTGCCAGCAGCCCCAGAGCGATGAACACTGAAGCTTTCTTT.

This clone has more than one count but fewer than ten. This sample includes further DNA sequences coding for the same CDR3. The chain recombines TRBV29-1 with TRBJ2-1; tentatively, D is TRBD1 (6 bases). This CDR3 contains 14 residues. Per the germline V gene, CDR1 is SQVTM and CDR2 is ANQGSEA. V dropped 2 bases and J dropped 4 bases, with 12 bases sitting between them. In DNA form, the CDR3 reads TGCAGCGTTGAAAGCAGGGGCCGGTACAATGAGCAGTTCTTC. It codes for CSVESRGRYNEQFF.

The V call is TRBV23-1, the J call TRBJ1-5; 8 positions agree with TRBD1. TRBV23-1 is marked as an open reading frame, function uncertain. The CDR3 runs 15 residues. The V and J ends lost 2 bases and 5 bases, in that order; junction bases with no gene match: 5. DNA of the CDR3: TGCGCCAGCAGTCAAATAGGACAGGGCCATCAGCCCCAGCATTTT. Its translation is CASSQIGQGHQPQHF.